The rows below give T cell receptor beta chains drawn from one sample of a study of blood T cell repertoires in COVID-19. Repertoires were generated with immunoSEQ multiplex PCR, while TCRdb's copy carries only in-frame clones and drops some. The table shows roughly 86,000 clones, with about three quarters occurring only once. Sequencing was performed on peripheral blood. These receptors all come from a man in his fifties or sixties who had recovered from COVID-19. CDR3s include the opening cysteine and the closing phenylalanine or tryptophan. The order of the fields is CDR3 protein, J gene, CDR3 length, V gene.

CDR3: CATEMSGGGNPKLTGELFF
J: TRBJ2-2
length: 19
V: TRBV15

CDR3: CASSQGTYEQYF
J: TRBJ2-7
length: 12
V: TRBV5-6

CDR3: CASSRPGQLPYEQYF
J: TRBJ2-7
length: 15
V: TRBV6-6

CDR3: CASSVTADAEAFF
J: TRBJ1-1
length: 13
V: TRBV7-9

CDR3: CASSPDSYEQYF
J: TRBJ2-7
length: 12
V: TRBV9

CDR3: CASSLTGTIAEAFF
J: TRBJ1-1
length: 14
V: TRBV5-1

CDR3: CASSQGQGVDTQYF
J: TRBJ2-3
length: 14
V: TRBV4-1

CDR3: CASSTTGGVEKLFF
J: TRBJ1-4
length: 14
V: TRBV19

CDR3: CASSLSGSNTDTQYF
J: TRBJ2-3
length: 15
V: TRBV4-3

CDR3: CASSPRLGKGYEQYF
J: TRBJ2-7
length: 15
V: TRBV13

CDR3: CASSREPTNTQYF
J: TRBJ2-3
length: 13
V: TRBV19

CDR3: CSASGLEDTQYF
J: TRBJ2-3
length: 12
V: TRBV20-1

CDR3: CASSQLGGGGYTF
J: TRBJ1-2
length: 13
V: TRBV4-2

CDR3: CASSLRGASYNEQFF
J: TRBJ2-1
length: 15
V: TRBV7-2

CDR3: CASSLGTSGSQETQYF
J: TRBJ2-5
length: 16
V: TRBV5-1

CDR3: CASSLAGGLPYNEQFF
J: TRBJ2-1
length: 16
V: TRBV7-2

CDR3: CASSQGLAGARDTQYF
J: TRBJ2-3
length: 16
V: TRBV3-1/TRBV3-2

CDR3: CASSVLREEKLFF
J: TRBJ1-4
length: 13
V: TRBV2

CDR3: CASSLEQGKGGSGYTF
J: TRBJ1-2
length: 16
V: TRBV5-1

CDR3: CSVEQRSANEKLFF
J: TRBJ1-4
length: 14
V: TRBV29-1

CDR3: CASRARDRGRQYF
J: TRBJ2-7
length: 13
V: TRBV27

CDR3: CSASPGLAFGEQFF
J: TRBJ2-1
length: 14
V: TRBV20-1

CDR3: CASSLRGYEQYF
J: TRBJ2-7
length: 12
V: TRBV7-3

CDR3: CASSLRQPSSTGELFF
J: TRBJ2-2
length: 16
V: TRBV19

CDR3: CASSLSGANTGELFF
J: TRBJ2-2
length: 15
V: TRBV3-1/TRBV3-2

CDR3: CASSYAGVGVGNEQFF
J: TRBJ2-1
length: 16
V: TRBV6-2/TRBV6-3

CDR3: CASSRWDRSRGNTIYF
J: TRBJ1-3
length: 16
V: TRBV6-6